This is a list of T cell receptor beta chains from one sample in a study of CD4 T cells in relation to SARS-CoV-2 and coronaviruses. The table came from immunoSEQ multiplex PCR; TCRdb's copy has only in-frame clones and leaves some out. Here the sample spans approximately 25,000 clones, around 76% being singletons. Their antigen targets remain unknown. Sequencing was performed on CD4+ T cells from PBMCs, cultured in vitro. The receptors shown here come from a human donor in good health. Each CDR3 is given with its conserved first and last residue. Each record gives: J gene, V gene, CDR3 protein.

J gene: TRBJ1-4; V gene: TRBV5-4; CDR3 protein: CASSLRLTNEKLFF
J gene: TRBJ2-3; V gene: TRBV4-1; CDR3 protein: CASSQEPSGRPDTQYF
J gene: TRBJ1-1; V gene: TRBV28; CDR3 protein: CASRLMGGWENTEAFF
J gene: TRBJ2-3; V gene: TRBV5-1; CDR3 protein: CASSAGSTDTQYF
J gene: TRBJ1-4; V gene: TRBV28; CDR3 protein: CASRGSGGVEKLFF
J gene: TRBJ2-1; V gene: TRBV11-1; CDR3 protein: CASSPKVAGDNEQFF
J gene: TRBJ2-7; V gene: TRBV2; CDR3 protein: CATGTGMHEQYF
J gene: TRBJ1-6; V gene: TRBV5-4; CDR3 protein: CASSLGHNSPLHF
J gene: TRBJ2-1; V gene: TRBV4-3; CDR3 protein: CASSQEALPGQQFF
J gene: TRBJ2-7; V gene: TRBV4-1; CDR3 protein: CASSQLGLPTYEQYF
J gene: TRBJ2-7; V gene: TRBV6-2/TRBV6-3; CDR3 protein: CANSYSGQGQQYF
J gene: TRBJ2-1; V gene: TRBV11-2; CDR3 protein: CASRQAGLARYNEQFF
J gene: TRBJ2-1; V gene: TRBV10-3; CDR3 protein: CAISRGRGYNEQFF
J gene: TRBJ2-7; V gene: TRBV10-3; CDR3 protein: CATSSVRGEQYF
J gene: TRBJ2-7; V gene: TRBV5-6; CDR3 protein: CASSPRLAYEQYF
J gene: TRBJ1-5; V gene: TRBV4-3; CDR3 protein: CASSQEVDQPQHF
J gene: TRBJ2-1; V gene: TRBV4-1; CDR3 protein: CASSQGTVRRYNEQFF
J gene: TRBJ2-2; V gene: TRBV5-1; CDR3 protein: CASSPGTGRNGGELFF